Following are 15 T cell receptor beta chains from one sample sequenced in a study of CD4 T cells in relation to SARS-CoV-2 and coronaviruses. No antigen is known for these receptors. Before the COVID-19 pandemic, during about 2011-2019, CD4+ T cells were taken from unexposed donors. CD4+ T cells were isolated from the cells after around eleven days of culture. Sequencing used immunoSEQ multiplex PCR; TCRdb keeps in-frame clones, though not all of them. The sample contains about 29,000 clones, about 76% of which appear only once. Sample: CD4+ T cells from PBMCs, cultured in vitro. The receptor source for this set is a human donor in good health.

The genes are TRBV4-3 and TRBJ2-3; unclear D gene. There are 15 residues in the CDR3. V shed 1 base and J shed 1 base, with 9 bases lying between them. Germline V gene data show CDR1 as LGHNA and CDR2 as YSLEER. The CDR3 DNA follows: TGCGCCAGCAGCCAAGTTAGCCAGGGCACAGATACGCAGTATTTT. Residues: CASSQVSQGTDTQYF.

V usage is TRBV10-3 and J usage is TRBJ2-7; 8 nucleotides agree with TRBD1. V was clipped by 11 bases and J by 0 bases; unmatched bases: 15. Germline V gene data show CDR1 as ENHRY and CDR2 as SYGVKD. This CDR3 comprises 16 residues. CDR3 DNA sequence: TGTGCCTCGGTAGGAGGACAGGGAAGTTCCTCCTACGAGCAGTACTTC. Its protein is CASVGGQGSSSYEQYF.

This chain links TRBV18 with TRBJ2-1, with TRBD2 matching over 8 bases. Looked up from germline, CDR1 is KGHSH and CDR2 is LQKENI. V lost 0 bases, J lost 5 bases, and 6 bases stayed unmatched. The CDR3 runs 16 residues. The DNA of the CDR3 is TGTGCCAGCTCACCACCGGCCGGGGGGGCCCACAATGAGCAGTTCTTC. This sequence encodes CASSPPAGGAHNEQFF.

The chain has TRBV7-2 and TRBJ1-2, with a weak D call TRBD1 (6 bases). Germline values: CDR1 SGHTA, CDR2 FQGNSA. Between the trimmed V and J ends, which lost 5 bases and 2 bases, there was a span of 12 bases. The CDR3 loop spans 14 amino acids. The CDR3 nucleotides are TGTGCCAGCAGCCCCGACAGGAGGAACTATGGCTACACCTTC. Its translation is CASSPDRRNYGYTF.

In its sample, this clone was seen once. This chain links TRBV10-3 with TRBJ2-3; 10 bases agree with TRBD2. V lost 6 bases to trimming and J lost 6 bases; unmatched junction nucleotides: 9. CDR3 size: 15 residues. Germline assignment: CDR1 ENHRY and CDR2 SYGVKD. The CDR3 loop reads CAISLTSGLGDTQYF. The CDR3 DNA is TGTGCCATCAGCCTGACTAGCGGGCTCGGCGATACGCAGTATTTT.

This chain links TRBV5-1 with TRBJ2-5, with a tentative D call TRBD1 (5 bases). The CDR3 has 18 amino acids. The germline gives CDR1 SGHRS, CDR2 YFSETQ. V was shortened by 0 bases and J by 0 bases, with 18 bases between the two germline ends. The CDR3 coding sequence is TGCGCCAGCAGCTTGGCCCCAGGGATTACTGGGTACCAAGAGACCCAGTACTTC. Its protein product is CASSLAPGITGYQETQYF.

This clone occurred once. The rearrangement joins TRBV5-1 to TRBJ2-1, with 7 bases aligning to TRBD2. CDR1 and CDR2 (germline): SGHRS, YFSETQ. The CDR3 has 12 amino acids. With V trimmed by 0 bases and J by 11 bases, 2 bases remained unmatched. CDR3 residues: CASSLETSKQFF. DNA of the CDR3: TGCGCCAGCAGCTTGGAGACTAGCAAGCAGTTCTTC.

J is TRBJ2-4 and V is TRBV3-1 (or the pseudogene TRBV3-2); either TRBD1 or TRBD2 may fit D (5 bases each). The V end was cut by 0 bases, the J end by 8 bases, with 14 bases between. Germline CDR1 LGHDT, CDR2 YNNKEL (reference sequence). The CDR3 covers 15 residues. The CDR3 nucleotides are TGTGCCAGCAGCCAAGATTTGGCACTGGGGGACATTCAGTACTTC. As protein: CASSQDLALGDIQYF.

The chain carries TRBV7-2 and TRBJ2-1; 10 bases line up with TRBD2. This CDR3 is 19 amino acids long. The J segment lost 1 base and the V segment lost 2 bases, leaving 11 bases of the junction unmatched. The V gene's germline CDR1 is SGHTA and CDR2 FQGNSA. CDR3 residues: CASSLRGLAVEGSYNEQFF. The CDR3, as DNA: TGTGCCAGCAGCTTAAGAGGACTAGCGGTTGAGGGTTCCTACAATGAGCAGTTCTTC.

This clone was seen more than once but under ten times. The rearrangement uses TRBV7-3 and TRBJ1-2, with TRBD1 as a possible D gene (5 bases). V gave up 2 bases and J gave up 5 bases, with 15 bases separating them. This CDR3 contains 15 residues. Germline assignment: CDR1 SGHTA and CDR2 FQGTGA. The CDR3 DNA follows: TGTGCCAGCAGCTTAGAGGCAGGGAGGTCGTATGGCTACACCTTC. This codes for CASSLEAGRSYGYTF.

The J gene is TRBJ2-3, the V gene TRBV4-1; 7 nucleotides agree with TRBD2. The CDR3 spans 17 residues. Germline lookup yields CDR1 MGHRA and CDR2 YSYEKL. The V segment lost 0 bases and the J segment 5 bases; nucleotides outside the gene matches: 11. The CDR3 DNA reads as TGCGCCAGCAGCCAAGATATCGGGGGGTACGGGGGAGATACGCAGTATTTT. Its translation: CASSQDIGGYGGDTQYF.

This clone has more than one count but fewer than ten. The chain couples TRBV7-2 to TRBJ1-2; D is ambiguous. V shed 6 bases and J shed 1 base, with 12 bases lying between them. CDR3 length: 14 residues. CDR1 and CDR2 from the germline V gene are SGHTA and FQGNSA. The DNA for the CDR3 is TGTGCCAGCAGTTCTCCGGGCCATAACTATGGCTACACCTTC. It is translated as CASSSPGHNYGYTF. Using reference TRBV7-2 and TRBJ1-2 for the parts outside the CDR3, the full variable domain is GAGVSQSPSNKVTEKGKDVELRCDPISGHTALYWYRQSLGQGLEFLIYFQGNSAPDKSGLPSDRFSAERTGGSVSTLTIQRTQQEDSAVYLCASSSPGHNYGYTFGSGTRLTVV.

This sequence joins TRBV7-9 and TRBJ2-7; D gene uncertain. CDR1 SEHNR and CDR2 FQNEAQ come from the germline V gene (reference sequence). Trimming shortened V by 2 bases and J by 5 bases, and 7 bases separated the two germline ends. The CDR3 loop spans 12 amino acids. CDR3 in amino acids: CASSLLVDEQYF. The CDR3 DNA is TGTGCCAGCAGCTTATTAGTCGACGAGCAGTACTTC.

This clone was found a few times. The V and J genes are TRBV6-6 and TRBJ1-4; D may be TRBD1 (5 bases). V was pared by 5 bases and J by 7 bases, with 11 bases between. The CDR3 runs to 13 residues. The germline CDR1 and CDR2 sequences are MNHNY and SVGAGI (reference sequence). CDR3 residues: CASSTGGVEKLFF. The CDR3 coding sequence is TGTGCCAGCAGTACGGGGGGGGTTGAAAAACTGTTTTTT.

DNA of the CDR3: TGTGCCAGCAGCATCGGGACTAGCGGGAGGACCTACGAGCAGTACTTC. This sequence encodes CASSIGTSGRTYEQYF. This rearrangement joins TRBV11-2 to TRBJ2-7, with TRBD2 matching 15 bases. Germline CDR1 is SGHAT and CDR2 is FQNNGV. J lost 2 bases, V lost 5 bases, and 4 bases had no gene match. The CDR3 covers 16 residues.